What follows are 23 T cell receptor beta chains derived from one specimen sequenced in a study of blood T cells in healthy people across ages (dated by TCRdb to about 2015). The library relied on 5' RACE. Sequencing relied on an Illumina HiSeq 2500. A second PCR of 7 to 11 cycles was performed with a sample-barcoded 5' primer and a J-beta primer mix. TCRdb itself trimmed the public reads at Q25 with fastp, ran MiXCR and retained productive beta chains. One record per CDR3 amino acid sequence lists the most common genes and DNA. This sample is represented by just under 750,000 distinct CDR3 sequences; 20% to 25% of them were singletons. The ten most abundant clones make up around 21% of the sample. Sequenced: blood. These receptors came from a man between 65 and 80 years old in good health.

The chain uses TRBV28 and TRBJ1-5; D uncertain. The germline V gene encodes CDR1 MDHEN and CDR2 SYDVKM. This CDR3 is 13 amino acids long. V was pared by 8 bases and J by 2 bases, with 10 bases between. The CDR3 DNA sequence: TGTGCCAGCCAGAACGGGGGCAATCAGCCCCAGCATTTT. It is translated as CASQNGGNQPQHF. Based on the CDR3 plus reference TRBV28 and TRBJ1-5, the full variable domain is DVKVTQSSRYLVKRTGEKVFLECVQDMDHENMFWYRQDPGLGLRLIYFSYDVKMKEKGDIPEGYSVSREKKERFSLILESASTNQTSMYLCASQNGGNQPQHFGDGTRLSIL.

The chain couples TRBV5-1 to TRBJ1-1; unclear D gene. The V gene's germline CDR1 is SGHRS and CDR2 YFSETQ. The CDR3 is made up of 14 amino acids. V was trimmed by 4 bases and J by 5 bases, leaving 15 bases between them. The CDR3 DNA reads as TGCGCCAGCAGCCCTTCGGGAGGGCGAACTGAAGCTTTCTTT. Its translation is CASSPSGGRTEAFF.

This clonotype came up many times. The chain has TRBV29-1 and TRBJ2-3; 11 bases align to TRBD1. This CDR3 is 14 amino acids long. Germline CDR1 SQVTM, CDR2 ANQGSEA. Losses at the gene ends were 6 bases for V and 4 bases for J; bases not matched to a gene: 6. The DNA for the CDR3 is TGCAGCGTCGTCGGACAGGGGGCATCAGATACGCAGTATTTT. It encodes CSVVGQGASDTQYF.

The chain recombines TRBV12-3 or TRBV12-4 with TRBJ2-7; D not certain. The CDR3 covers 12 residues. With 4 bases removed from V and 5 bases from J, the gap between germline ends came to 9 bases. The CDR3 sequence: CASSYGFHEQYV. The CDR3 DNA is TGTGCCAGCAGTTATGGTTTCCACGAGCAGTACGTC.

This clonotype was seen at least ten times. This chain joins TRBV12-3 or TRBV12-4 and TRBJ1-4, with 7 bases matching TRBD1. CDR3 size: 15 residues. V lost 4 bases to trimming and J lost 0 bases; unmatched junction nucleotides: 2. CDR3 bases: TGTGCCAGCAGTTACCAGGGGGCAACTAATGAAAAACTGTTTTTT. Protein sequence: CASSYQGATNEKLFF.

The chain employs TRBV5-5 and TRBJ2-1, with D maybe TRBD2 (5 bases). The length of the CDR3 is 16 residues. Germline CDR1 and CDR2: SGHKS and YYEKEE (reference sequence). The V and J ends lost 4 bases and 2 bases respectively, with 16 bases between them. CDR3 residues: CASSNAPGSPYNEQFF. CDR3 DNA sequence: TGTGCCAGCAGCAACGCTCCGGGGAGCCCCTACAATGAGCAGTTCTTC.

This clonotype was seen only a few times. The chain uses TRBV4-1 and TRBJ1-2, with unresolved D. The CDR3 consists of 14 residues. The germline CDR1 and CDR2 sequences are MGHRA and YSYEKL. Trimming shortened V by 1 base and J by 2 bases, and 8 bases separated the two germline ends. This CDR3 reads CASSQGEGNYGYTF. The CDR3 nucleotides are TGCGCCAGCAGCCAAGGCGAAGGGAACTATGGCTACACCTTC.

This clonotype has more than one count but fewer than ten. This chain joins TRBV28 and TRBJ2-5; D is perhaps TRBD1 or TRBD2 (5 bases each). The J call may not be correct, given that the DNA end is closer to TRBJ2-7. Per the germline V gene, CDR1 is MDHEN and CDR2 is SYDVKM. CDR3 length: 12 amino acids. CDR3: CASKGPPYEQYF. The CDR3, as DNA: TGTGCCAGCAAGGGACCTCCCTACGAGCAGTACTTC.

Here the CDR3 reads CASSLWTGAGGELFF. The CDR3 nucleotides read TGTGCCAGCAGCTTATGGACAGGGGCCGGCGGGGAGCTGTTTTTT. The gene calls are TRBV7-6 and TRBJ2-2, with 9 bases aligning to TRBD1. This CDR3 comprises 15 residues. Germline trimming cut 2 bases from V and 7 bases from J; bases unmatched to any gene: 5. Looked up from germline, CDR1 is SGHVS and CDR2 is FNYEAQ.

This chain joins TRBV28 and TRBJ2-1; TRBD2 aligns across 8 bases. The junction had 14 bases not matched to a gene; V was cut back by 5 bases and J by 8 bases. This CDR3 region has 16 residues. Germline CDR1 reads MDHEN; CDR2 reads SYDVKM. CDR3 sequence: CASSGPGLAVEDEQFF. CDR3 sequence (DNA): TGTGCCAGCAGTGGTCCAGGACTAGCAGTCGAAGATGAGCAGTTCTTC. Full variable domain (remainder filled in from reference TRBV28 and TRBJ2-1): DVKVTQSSRYLVKRTGEKVFLECVQDMDHENMFWYRQDPGLGLRLIYFSYDVKMKEKGDIPEGYSVSREKKERFSLILESASTNQTSMYLCASSGPGLAVEDEQFFGPGTRLTVL.

V and J are TRBV27 and TRBJ1-5; D ambiguous. The V and J ends lost 3 bases and 7 bases respectively, with 10 bases between them. Germline CDR1 reads MNHEY; CDR2 reads SMNVEV (reference sequence). This CDR3 comprises 13 residues. The DNA for the CDR3 is TGTGCCAGCAGTTTTCGGCTTGGCCAGCCCCAGCATTTT. It yields the protein CASSFRLGQPQHF.

The V call is TRBV5-1, the J call TRBJ2-5; 16 bases align to TRBD2. Matching the DNA end better, TRBJ2-1 makes the J call doubtful. The CDR3 extends over 14 amino acids. CDR1 SGHRS and CDR2 YFSETQ come from the germline V gene. CDR3 nucleotides: TGCGCCAGCAGCCCGGGACTAGCGGGGGGGCATCAGTTCTTC. It codes for CASSPGLAGGHQFF.

In its sample, this clonotype was seen a few times. J is TRBJ1-3 and V is TRBV2, with D unclear. The CDR3 runs to 14 residues. Trimming took off 6 bases at V and 4 bases at J, with 13 bases between the two ends. Per germline, CDR1 SNHLY and CDR2 FYNNEI. CDR3 residues: CASSETAIGNTIYF. CDR3 DNA: TGTGCCAGCAGCGAGACGGCTATCGGAAACACCATATATTTT. Looking up the rest from reference TRBV2 and TRBJ1-3 gives the full variable domain: EPEVTQTPSHQVTQMGQEVILRCVPISNHLYFYWYRQILGQKVEFLVSFYNNEISEKSEIFDDQFSVERPDGSNFTLKIRSTKLEDSAMYFCASSETAIGNTIYFGEGSWLTVV.

This clonotype has only a few counts. The V and J genes are TRBV20-1 and TRBJ2-7; a possible D gene is TRBD2 (6 bases). The CDR3 has 13 amino acids. The V gene lost 8 bases and the J gene lost 4 bases, with 18 bases spanning the gap. Germline CDR1 reads DFQATT; CDR2 reads SNEGSKA (reference sequence). CDR3 amino acids: CSQTGASEYEQYV. CDR3 DNA sequence: TGCAGTCAAACTGGGGCTAGCGAGTACGAGCAGTACGTC.

The chain links TRBV2 to TRBJ2-7; D might be TRBD1 (5 bases). CDR3 size: 13 residues. Germline-derived CDR1 and CDR2 are SNHLY and FYNNEI. V gave up 6 bases and J gave up 0 bases, with 9 bases separating them. The CDR3 sequence is CASRADTSYEQYF. The CDR3 DNA sequence: TGTGCCAGCAGGGCGGACACCTCCTACGAGCAGTACTTC.

The table lists this clonotype with a few counts. The V and J genes are TRBV5-1 and TRBJ1-1; D uncertain. The length of the CDR3 is 12 residues. Germline V CDR1 and CDR2: SGHRS, YFSETQ. Deletions cut 4 bases from V and 3 bases from J, with 7 bases between. The CDR3 sequence is CASSIGDTEAFF. In DNA, the CDR3 is TGCGCCAGCAGCATTGGTGACACTGAAGCTTTCTTT.

The chain couples TRBV10-3 to TRBJ1-5; D may be TRBD1 (6 bases). CDR1 is ENHRY and CDR2 is SYGVKD in the germline V gene. V gave up 6 bases and J gave up 3 bases, with 12 bases separating them. This CDR3 contains 14 residues. The DNA for the CDR3 is TGTGCCATCAGACCGGACAGCCCCAATCAGCCCCAGCATTTT. As protein: CAIRPDSPNQPQHF.

In this sample, this clonotype turned up a few times. One end of the junction does not line up with germline, which may come from a read error. The chain links TRBV4-1 to TRBJ2-7, with D perhaps TRBD1 (5 bases). This CDR3 contains 17 residues. Germline V CDR1 and CDR2: MGHRA, YSYEKL. CDR3 sequence reads: CASSQDLGRVGVDERYF. CDR3 sequence (DNA): TGCGCCAGCAGCCAAGATCTCGGCAGGGTCGGTGTCGACGAGCGGTACTTC.

This clonotype has only a few counts. The rearrangement links TRBV29-1 to TRBJ2-3; D gene unclear. The CDR3 extends over 11 amino acids. Germline CDR1 and CDR2: SQVTM and ANQGSEA. V was cut by 1 base and J by 2 bases, with 1 base left in between. Here the CDR3 DNA reads TGCAGCGTTGAAGTCACAGATACGCAGTATTTT. The encoded protein is CSVEVTDTQYF.

This clonotype showed up just a few times. The chain couples TRBV4-2 to TRBJ2-1; D is tentatively TRBD1 or TRBD2 (5 bases each). V lost 5 bases and J 7 bases, leaving 24 bases between the germline ends. Germline assignment: CDR1 LGHNA and CDR2 YNFKEQ. This CDR3 is built from 17 residues. The CDR3 here is CASSSQSELAGKNEQFF. Written as DNA, the CDR3 is TGTGCCAGCAGCTCCCAGAGCGAGCTAGCAGGGAAGAATGAGCAGTTCTTC.

For the CDR3, the DNA is TGTGCCAGCAGCCAAGAGGGGCAGGGCAATCAGCCCCAGCATTTT. The encoded protein is CASSQEGQGNQPQHF. This sequence joins TRBV3-1 and TRBJ1-5; D may be TRBD1 (5 bases). The CDR3 is 15 residues long. The V end lost 0 bases, the J end lost 2 bases, and 8 bases lay between the germline ends. Germline V gives CDR1 LGHDT, CDR2 YNNKEL (reference sequence).

This rearrangement joins TRBV7-2 to TRBJ2-1, with D perhaps matching TRBD1 or TRBD2 (5 bases each). This CDR3 contains 16 residues. Per germline, CDR1 SGHTA and CDR2 FQGNSA. V gave up 5 bases and J gave up 1 base, with 15 bases separating them. This chain's CDR3 is CASSQRGARSYNEQFF. For the CDR3, the DNA is TGTGCCAGCAGCCAAAGAGGGGCAAGGTCCTACAATGAGCAGTTCTTC.

The V and J genes are TRBV5-1 and TRBJ1-1, with D maybe TRBD1 (6 bases). CDR3 length: 15 residues. Trimming stripped 3 bases from V and 0 bases from J, with 12 bases between. The germline gives CDR1 SGHRS, CDR2 YFSETQ. Written as DNA, the CDR3 is TGCGCCAGCAGCTCCGGACAGTCCATGAACACTGAAGCTTTCTTT. It codes for CASSSGQSMNTEAFF. The variable domain in full, with the rest retrieved from reference TRBV5-1 and TRBJ1-1, is KAGVTQTPRYLIKTRGQQVTLSCSPISGHRSVSWYQQTPGQGLQFLFEYFSETQRNKGNFPGRFSGRQFSNSRSEMNVSTLELGDSALYLCASSSGQSMNTEAFFGQGTRLTVV.